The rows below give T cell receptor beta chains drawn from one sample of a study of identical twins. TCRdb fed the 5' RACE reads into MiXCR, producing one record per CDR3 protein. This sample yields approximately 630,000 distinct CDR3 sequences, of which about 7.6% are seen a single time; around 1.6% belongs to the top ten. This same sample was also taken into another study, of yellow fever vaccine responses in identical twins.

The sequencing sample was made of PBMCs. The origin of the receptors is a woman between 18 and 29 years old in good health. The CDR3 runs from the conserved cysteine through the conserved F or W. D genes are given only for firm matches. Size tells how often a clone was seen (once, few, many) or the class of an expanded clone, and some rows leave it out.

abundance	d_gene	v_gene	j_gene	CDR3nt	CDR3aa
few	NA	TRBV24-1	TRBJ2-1	TGTGCCACCAGAGGACGGAGCAGCGATGAGCAGTTCTTC	CATRGRSSDEQFF
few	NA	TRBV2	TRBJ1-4	TGTGCCAGCGGCAAAGGGATATCCGATGTAAAACTGTTTTTT	CASGKGISDVKLFF
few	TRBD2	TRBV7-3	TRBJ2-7	TGTGCCAGCAGCTCACTAGCCCGGGAGGGAGTTAGAGAGCAGTACTTC	CASSSLAREGVREQYF
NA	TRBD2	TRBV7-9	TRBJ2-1	TGTGCCAGCAGCCCCGCCCGGACTAGCGGGCATGAGCAGTTCTTC	CASSPARTSGHEQFF
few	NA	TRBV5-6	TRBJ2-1	TGTGCCAGCAGCTTGTTGTCGGCTAGTCATGAGCAGTTCTTC	CASSLLSASHEQFF
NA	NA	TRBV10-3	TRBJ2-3	TGTGCCATCAGTGCCCTTCCTGCGGGTGGAGGAACCGCAAGGGCAGATACGCAGTATTTT	CAISALPAGGGTARADTQYF
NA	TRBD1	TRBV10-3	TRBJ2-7	TGTGCCATCAGTGACGGGGACAGGGCTTACTACGAGCAGTACTTC	CAISDGDRAYYEQYF
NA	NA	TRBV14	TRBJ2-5	TGTGCCAGCAGCCTCGGGCTCAGGGTTTGGGAGACCCAGTACTTC	CASSLGLRVWETQYF
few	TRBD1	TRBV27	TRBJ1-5	TGTGCCAGCAGTTTTATTGGGACAGGGGAGCAGCCCCAGCATTTT	CASSFIGTGEQPQHF
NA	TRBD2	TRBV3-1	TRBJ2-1	TGTGCCAGCAGAGGCTTAGCGGGACTCAATGAGCAGTTCTTC	CASRGLAGLNEQFF
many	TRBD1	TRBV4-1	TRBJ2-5	TGCGCCAGCAGCCAAGATCTAGGCAGGGGGCTTATAGAGACCCAGTACTTC	CASSQDLGRGLIETQYF
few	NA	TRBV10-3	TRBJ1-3	TGTGCCATCAGTACAGGTCTTTCTGGAAACACCATATATTTT	CAISTGLSGNTIYF
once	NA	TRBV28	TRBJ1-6	TGTGCCAGCAGTTTGGCGCTCAATGGCCATTCACCCCTCCACTTT	CASSLALNGHSPLHF